The 18 T cell receptor beta chains below were found in one sample sequenced in a study of cytomegalovirus exposure and HLA in healthy donors. A multiplex PCR was run with 60 Vbeta primers and 13 Jbeta primers. Some clones are missing from TCRdb's copy, which holds only in-frame ones; the method was immunoSEQ multiplex PCR. The sample has 150,000 to 160,000 clones; 65% to 85% are singletons. Sequencing was performed on PBMCs. These receptors all come from a man aged 18 to 29 in good health and CMV-seronegative.

This clone was seen only once. The rearrangement joins TRBV28 to TRBJ1-3, with D unresolved. Per the germline V gene, CDR1 is MDHEN and CDR2 is SYDVKM. Trimming shortened V by 8 bases and J by 1 base, and 9 bases separated the two germline ends. The CDR3 is made up of 13 amino acids. As DNA, the CDR3 is TGTGCCAGCCGATCGGGTTCTGGAAACACCATATATTTT. Protein product: CASRSGSGNTIYF.

This clone was recorded once. The chain recombines TRBV11-2 with TRBJ2-3, with 8 nucleotides matching TRBD1. Germline trimming cut 5 bases from V and 4 bases from J; bases unmatched to any gene: 2. Germline V gives CDR1 SGHAT, CDR2 FQNNGV. CDR3 length equals 13 residues. CDR3 coding DNA: TGTGCCAGCAGCGAACAGGGGGCAGATACGCAGTATTTT. It encodes CASSEQGADTQYF.

This clone appeared a single time. V gene TRBV5-1 combines with J gene TRBJ2-5; 8 positions match TRBD2. This CDR3 is 17 amino acids long. Germline assignment: CDR1 SGHRS and CDR2 YFSETQ. The V and J ends lost 0 bases and 2 bases, in that order; junction bases with no gene match: 9. The chain's CDR3 is CASSLGIGTSSQETQYF. The DNA for the CDR3 is TGCGCCAGCAGCTTGGGAATCGGGACTAGTTCGCAAGAGACCCAGTACTTC. The whole variable domain, filled in from reference TRBV5-1 and TRBJ2-5, reads KAGVTQTPRYLIKTRGQQVTLSCSPISGHRSVSWYQQTPGQGLQFLFEYFSETQRNKGNFPGRFSGRQFSNSRSEMNVSTLELGDSALYLCASSLGIGTSSQETQYFGPGTRLLVL.

This clone was counted a few times. The chain couples TRBV10-3 to TRBJ1-2; D possibly corresponds to TRBD1 (5 bases). CDR1 and CDR2 (germline): ENHRY, SYGVKD. The CDR3 runs to 13 residues. The ends were cut back, 4 bases at V and 5 bases at J, with 11 bases in the middle. In DNA, the CDR3 is TGTGCCATCAGTGCCCACGGGGGGTATGGCTACACCTTC. It yields the protein CAISAHGGYGYTF.

This chain links TRBV28 with TRBJ1-2; D is perhaps TRBD1 (6 bases). Germline CDR1 reads MDHEN; CDR2 reads SYDVKM. The CDR3 spans 15 residues. The ends were cut back, 3 bases at V and 1 base at J, with 12 bases in the middle. Here the CDR3 DNA reads TGTGCCAGCAGTTTTCCTATACAGGGTAACTATGGCTACACCTTC. This translates into CASSFPIQGNYGYTF.

Only a few counts were recorded for this clone. The V and J genes are TRBV2 and TRBJ1-5; 9 bases match TRBD1. Germline trimming cut 6 bases from V and 5 bases from J; bases unmatched to any gene: 5. There are 14 residues in the CDR3. CDR1 and CDR2 from the germline V gene are SNHLY and FYNNEI. In DNA form, the CDR3 reads TGTGCCAGCAGCGAACAGGGGGCGGATCAGCCCCAGCATTTT. Protein product: CASSEQGADQPQHF.

The chain has TRBV29-1 and TRBJ1-1; D may be TRBD1 (6 bases). The V gene's germline CDR1 is SQVTM and CDR2 ANQGSEA. CDR3 length: 13 amino acids. The ends were cut back, 7 bases at V and 0 bases at J, with 12 bases in the middle. CDR3 coding DNA: TGCAGCGCCCGGGGGGGCTTGAACACTGAAGCTTTCTTT. It translates to CSARGGLNTEAFF.

CDR3 protein: CASSAGLAATYNEQFF. The CDR3, as DNA: TGTGCCAGCAGCGCGGGACTAGCGGCAACCTACAATGAGCAGTTCTTC. The V and J genes are TRBV5-6 and TRBJ2-1, with 11 bases that match TRBD2. The V gene's germline CDR1 is SGHDT and CDR2 YYEEEE. Trimming took 4 bases from V and 2 from J; bases not matched to a gene: 5. The CDR3 is made up of 16 amino acids. Drawing the rest from reference TRBV5-6 and TRBJ2-1, the complete variable domain is DAGVTQSPTHLIKTRGQQVTLRCSPKSGHDTVSWYQQALGQGPQFIFQYYEEEERQRGNFPDRFSGHQFPNYSSELNVNALLLGDSALYLCASSAGLAATYNEQFFGPGTRLTVL.

The DNA of the CDR3 is TGCAGCGTTGAGACCGAGAACTACGAGCAGTACGTC. Protein sequence: CSVETENYEQYV. This sequence joins TRBV29-1 and TRBJ2-7; no reliable D call. In germline, CDR1 is SQVTM, CDR2 ANQGSEA. V lost 3 bases and J lost 3, with 9 bases in between. This CDR3 is 12 amino acids long.

This chain links TRBV28 with TRBJ1-2, with a possible D match to TRBD1 (5 bases). The CDR3 is made up of 15 amino acids. The ends were cut back, 4 bases at V and 4 bases at J, with 16 bases in the middle. The germline gives CDR1 MDHEN, CDR2 SYDVKM. CDR3 in amino acids: CASSSVSTASYGYTF. The CDR3 DNA reads TGTGCCAGCAGTTCCGTTTCGACAGCAAGCTATGGCTACACCTTC.

This chain connects TRBV5-1 to TRBJ2-7; tentative D call: TRBD1 (5 bases). Germline-derived CDR1 and CDR2 are SGHRS and YFSETQ. The CDR3 length is 13 residues. The V gene lost 4 bases and the J gene lost 3 bases, with 11 bases spanning the gap. The CDR3 nucleotides read TGCGCCAGCAGCCTTAGGGGAAACTACGAGCAGTACTTC. It translates to CASSLRGNYEQYF.

The chain recombines TRBV7-2 with TRBJ1-1; D gene unclear. CDR1 is SGHTA and CDR2 is FQGNSA in the germline V gene. V dropped 2 bases and J dropped 6 bases, with 10 bases sitting between them. The CDR3 contains 13 residues. The chain's CDR3 is CASSLIWSPEAFF. Written as DNA, the CDR3 is TGTGCCAGCAGCTTAATATGGAGCCCTGAAGCTTTCTTT. Together with reference TRBV7-2 and TRBJ1-1, the CDR3 gives the full variable domain: GAGVSQSPSNKVTEKGKDVELRCDPISGHTALYWYRQSLGQGLEFLIYFQGNSAPDKSGLPSDRFSAERTGGSVSTLTIQRTQQEDSAVYLCASSLIWSPEAFFGQGTRLTVV.

This chain connects TRBV23-1 to TRBJ1-2; no clear D. TRBV23-1 carries the ORF label, with uncertain function. Trimming pared 5 bases from V and 0 bases from J, leaving 13 bases between. The CDR3 has 15 amino acids. The chain's CDR3 is CASSEGRGTNYGYTF. CDR3 nucleotide sequence: TGCGCCAGCAGTGAAGGTCGAGGGACTAACTATGGCTACACCTTC.

This clone was seen just once. The CDR3 coding sequence is TGTGCCAGCAGACCGGGACAGGTCTATAGCAATCAGCCCCAGCATTTT. Its protein product is CASRPGQVYSNQPQHF. The V and J genes are TRBV21-1 and TRBJ1-5; the table names TRBD1, a call not compared with the DNA. TRBV21-1 is a pseudogene locus. This CDR3 comprises 16 residues.

The V gene is TRBV9, the J gene TRBJ2-1; 11 positions agree with TRBD2. The ends lost 3 bases at V and 3 bases at J; junction bases unmatched: 2. Germline V gene data show CDR1 as SGDLS and CDR2 as YYNGEE. The CDR3 contains 15 residues. CDR3 sequence: CASSDSGGGYNEQFF. The CDR3 bases are TGTGCCAGCAGCGATAGCGGGGGGGGCTACAATGAGCAGTTCTTC.

The rearrangement joins TRBV5-1 to TRBJ1-4; 9 nucleotides line up with TRBD1. V was pared by 2 bases and J by 3 bases, with 2 bases of the junction left unmatched. CDR1 and CDR2 (germline): SGHRS, YFSETQ. The CDR3 totals 15 residues. This CDR3 reads CASSLRDRANEKLFF. CDR3 bases: TGCGCCAGCAGCTTACGGGACAGGGCTAATGAAAAACTGTTTTTT.

V and J are TRBV6-5 and TRBJ2-3; 11 bases line up with TRBD2. Germline V gives CDR1 MNHEY, CDR2 SVGAGI. V dropped 1 base and J dropped 5; count of bases not matched to a gene: 2. The CDR3 runs 15 residues. The CDR3 loop is CASSYLAGGRDTQYF. The CDR3 bases are TGTGCCAGCAGTTACTTAGCGGGGGGGCGAGATACGCAGTATTTT.

V is TRBV5-1 and J is TRBJ2-2; 7 bases fit TRBD1. CDR1 SGHRS and CDR2 YFSETQ come from the germline V gene. This CDR3 spans 16 amino acids. V lost 2 bases, J lost 4 bases, and 8 bases stayed unmatched. The CDR3 spells CASSFTDRVGTGELFF. The CDR3 nucleotides read TGCGCCAGCAGCTTCACCGACAGGGTTGGCACCGGGGAGCTGTTTTTT.